The rows below give T cell receptor beta chains drawn from one sample of a study of cytomegalovirus exposure and HLA in healthy donors. Data came from immunoSEQ multiplex PCR; TCRdb stores just in-frame clones and leaves some out. The sample has about 200,000 clones; approximately 78% are singletons. Sample: PBMCs. The origin of the receptors is a woman aged 18-35 years in good health and CMV-seronegative. CDR3s leave out the opening cysteine and the closing phenylalanine or tryptophan. Each record gives: clone size, J gene, V gene, CDR3 protein. The size of a clone is reported for some rows only, either as once, few or many, or as a class for expanded clones.

>.|TRBJ2-2|TRBV11-2
ASSLRSGTNTGELF
>few|TRBJ2-6|TRBV6-5
ASSSRYSGANVLT
>.|TRBJ1-1|TRBV27
ASSATGYTEAF
>.|TRBJ1-6|TRBV4-3
ASSQDRTGGNSPLH
>.|TRBJ1-5|TRBV28
ASSFTRTGSNQPQH
>once|TRBJ1-5|TRBV19
ASSITELNQPQH
>.|TRBJ2-5|TRBV7-8
ASSRDGTSGRFQETQY
>once|TRBJ2-1|TRBV5-1
ASSPGLAGNEQF
>.|TRBJ1-5|TRBV10-3
AISESMEDSNQPQH
>once|TRBJ1-4|TRBV6-5
ASSFRESEKLF
>.|TRBJ1-1|TRBV9
ASSDPSPEAF
>.|TRBJ2-3|TRBV5-8
ASSQDREREGTDTQY
>.|TRBJ2-5|TRBV7-8
ASFRGRASGRQETQY